The 28 T cell receptor beta chains below come from one sample, sequenced in a study of CD8 T cells in Susac syndrome. Reverse transcription of roughly 0.45 to 1 ug RNA was carried out with random hexamers. TCRdb itself ran the immunoSEQ multiplex PCR reads through MiXCR, one entry per CDR3 protein. Here the sample spans about 150,000 distinct CDR3 sequences, 90% to 96% being singletons. The sequenced material came from CD4+ T cells from PBMCs. These receptors were taken from a human donor with Susac syndrome.

This clonotype turned up a few times. The CDR3 here is CASSLTSGGANEQFF. CDR3 sequence (DNA): TGTGCCAGCAGCTTGACTAGCGGGGGGGCCAATGAGCAGTTCTTC. J is TRBJ2-1 and V is TRBV7-2; 14 positions match TRBD2. The CDR3 contains 15 residues. Trimming took 3 bases from V and 6 from J; bases not matched to a gene: 1. Per the germline V gene, CDR1 is SGHTA and CDR2 is FQGNSA.

J is TRBJ2-1 and V is TRBV29-1, with TRBD1 matching 8 bases. CDR1 SQVTM and CDR2 ANQGSEA come from the germline V gene. The CDR3 is 12 amino acids. Trimming took 7 bases from V and 2 from J; bases not matched to a gene: 1. CDR3 DNA: TGCAGCGCGGACAGGGCCTACAATGAGCAGTTCTTC. Protein product: CSADRAYNEQFF.

This clonotype was seen once. The V and J genes are TRBV10-3 and TRBJ2-7; tentatively, D is TRBD1 (5 bases). The CDR3 covers 12 residues. V lost 3 bases and J lost 2, with 5 bases in between. Germline assignment: CDR1 ENHRY and CDR2 SYGVKD. CDR3 coding DNA: TGTGCCATCAGTGACAGGGCCTACGAGCAGTACTTC. Translation: CAISDRAYEQYF.

V and J are TRBV3-1 and TRBJ1-2; D not resolved. Germline V CDR1 and CDR2: LGHDT, YNNKEL (reference sequence). Trimming took 4 bases from V and 1 from J, leaving 10 bases between them. This CDR3 is built from 14 residues. Written as DNA, the CDR3 is TGTGCCAGCAGCCCAGATGTCGGTAACTATGGCTACACCTTC. Protein sequence: CASSPDVGNYGYTF.

The V gene is TRBV27, the J gene TRBJ2-6; D is uncertain. V lost 3 bases, J lost 1 base, and 10 bases lay in between. CDR1 is MNHEY and CDR2 is SMNVEV in the germline V gene (reference sequence). This CDR3 spans 16 amino acids. CDR3: CASSFGDGSGANVLTF. CDR3 sequence (DNA): TGTGCCAGCAGTTTTGGAGATGGATCTGGGGCCAACGTCCTGACTTTC.

The gene calls are TRBV5-1 and TRBJ1-1; no firm D call. V lost 2 bases and J lost 0, with 8 bases in between. The germline V gene encodes CDR1 SGHRS and CDR2 YFSETQ. The CDR3 loop spans 14 amino acids. The CDR3 DNA is TGCGCCAGCAGCTTCGGGGATATGAACACTGAAGCTTTCTTT. Its translation: CASSFGDMNTEAFF.

V is TRBV29-1 and J is TRBJ1-2, with D uncertain. The CDR3 loop spans 11 amino acids. Germline V lookup: CDR1 SQVTM, CDR2 ANQGSEA. The V end lost 0 bases, the J end lost 2 bases, and 1 base lay between the germline ends. CDR3: CSVEENYGYTF. Written as DNA, the CDR3 is TGCAGCGTTGAAGAGAACTATGGCTACACCTTC. Based on the CDR3 plus reference TRBV29-1 and TRBJ1-2, the full variable domain is SAVISQKPSRDICQRGTSLTIQCQVDSQVTMMFWYRQQPGQSLTLIATANQGSEATYESGFVIDKFPISRPNLTFSTLTVSNMSPEDSSIYLCSVEENYGYTFGSGTRLTVV.

The genes are TRBV5-1 and TRBJ2-5; no definite D call. V gave up 1 base and J gave up 7 bases, with 14 bases separating them. In germline, CDR1 is SGHRS, CDR2 YFSETQ. The CDR3 is 14 amino acids. CDR3 sequence reads: CASSLWSTAWTQYF. The CDR3 DNA sequence: TGCGCCAGCAGCTTGTGGTCAACGGCGTGGACCCAGTACTTC.

The V call is TRBV10-3, the J call TRBJ1-2; the D is unclear. With 3 bases removed from V and 4 bases from J, the gap between germline ends came to 9 bases. Germline V gene sequence: CDR1 ENHRY, CDR2 SYGVKD. The CDR3 runs to 13 residues. CDR3: CAISEREGYGYTF. The CDR3 DNA reads as TGTGCCATCAGTGAACGAGAGGGCTATGGCTACACCTTC.

The chain combines TRBV5-6 with TRBJ1-1; D gene unclear. The germline CDR1 and CDR2 sequences are SGHDT and YYEEEE. This CDR3 contains 12 residues. Trimming took 1 base from V and 5 from J, leaving 6 bases between them. The CDR3 DNA reads as TGTGCCAGCAGCTTGACGATGACTGAAGCTTTCTTT. Amino acid sequence: CASSLTMTEAFF.

The V call is TRBV5-4, the J call TRBJ2-4; the D is unclear. The CDR3 totals 14 residues. Trimming cost V 7 bases and J 0 bases, with 11 bases left between them. CDR1 SGHNT and CDR2 YYREEE come from the germline V gene (reference sequence). The CDR3 DNA follows: TGTGCCAGCCCATTTGGTCTAGCCAAAAACATTCAGTACTTC. This encodes CASPFGLAKNIQYF.

The chain employs TRBV20-1 and TRBJ2-1; 7 nucleotides match TRBD1. The CDR3 contains 15 residues. Germline CDR1 reads DFQATT; CDR2 reads SNEGSKA (reference sequence). In DNA form, the CDR3 reads TGCAGCACTCAATACCGGGACAGAGACTACAATGAGCAGTTCTTC. Its protein is CSTQYRDRDYNEQFF.

The rearrangement uses TRBV20-1 and TRBJ1-5; TRBD1 matches 8 bases. With V trimmed by 0 bases and J by 4 bases, 8 bases remained unmatched. Germline lookup yields CDR1 DFQATT and CDR2 SNEGSKA (reference sequence). The CDR3 loop spans 16 amino acids. The CDR3 DNA is TGCAGTGCTAGAGATCTTCAGGGGGCTCCTAATCAGCCCCAGCATTTT. This translates into CSARDLQGAPNQPQHF.

This clonotype was seen a few times. The J gene is TRBJ2-7, the V gene TRBV29-1, with a weak D call TRBD1 (6 bases). This CDR3 comprises 15 residues. V shed 6 bases and J shed 4 bases, with 22 bases lying between them. The V gene's germline CDR1 is SQVTM and CDR2 ANQGSEA. The CDR3 DNA is TGCAGCGTGACCCGCCACCTACAGGGAACGTACGAGCAGTACTTC. This codes for CSVTRHLQGTYEQYF.

This sequence joins TRBV29-1 and TRBJ2-5; D uncertain. V lost 0 bases and J 0 bases, leaving 5 bases between the germline ends. CDR1 is SQVTM and CDR2 is ANQGSEA in the germline V gene. The CDR3 contains 13 residues. CDR3: CSVEDLYQETQYF. The CDR3 DNA is TGCAGCGTTGAAGATCTGTACCAAGAGACCCAGTACTTC.

J is TRBJ1-5 and V is TRBV3-1; D is uncertain. Per germline, CDR1 LGHDT and CDR2 YNNKEL (reference sequence). This CDR3 region has 14 residues. Trimming left V 0 bases short and J 5 bases short, with 8 bases between. The CDR3 loop reads CASSQDVGDQPQHF. CDR3 nucleotide sequence: TGTGCCAGCAGCCAAGATGTTGGTGATCAGCCCCAGCATTTT.

The chain couples TRBV20-1 to TRBJ1-1; D is possibly TRBD1 (5 bases). Germline CDR1 and CDR2: DFQATT and SNEGSKA (reference sequence). The length of the CDR3 is 15 residues. The V end lost 0 bases, the J end lost 4 bases, and 15 bases lay between the germline ends. CDR3 nucleotides: TGCAGTGCTAGAGATTTTGGAGGGGTGGCCACTGAAGCTTTCTTT. As protein: CSARDFGGVATEAFF.

The chain has TRBV28 and TRBJ1-1, with D perhaps TRBD1 (6 bases). The CDR3 has 13 amino acids. Trimming took 6 bases from V and 7 from J, leaving 15 bases between them. The germline gives CDR1 MDHEN, CDR2 SYDVKM. The CDR3 bases are TGTGCCAGCAGACCGCCCCAGGACAGTGAAGCTTTCTTT. This sequence encodes CASRPPQDSEAFF. The full variable domain, with the rest looked up from reference TRBV28 and TRBJ1-1, is DVKVTQSSRYLVKRTGEKVFLECVQDMDHENMFWYRQDPGLGLRLIYFSYDVKMKEKGDIPEGYSVSREKKERFSLILESASTNQTSMYLCASRPPQDSEAFFGQGTRLTVV.

This chain joins TRBV20-1 and TRBJ2-6; 7 bases align to TRBD2. Germline CDR1 is DFQATT and CDR2 is SNEGSKA (reference sequence). The J segment lost 2 bases and the V segment lost 1 base, leaving 8 bases of the junction unmatched. This CDR3 contains 17 residues. The CDR3 region is CSARGWGGAAGANVLTF. The CDR3 bases are TGCAGTGCTAGAGGGTGGGGAGGGGCAGCTGGGGCCAACGTCCTGACTTTC.

The chain joins TRBV29-1 to TRBJ2-7; 8 bases agree with TRBD1. CDR1 SQVTM and CDR2 ANQGSEA come from the germline V gene. The CDR3 has 14 residues. The J segment lost 0 bases and the V segment lost 2 bases, leaving 3 bases of the junction unmatched. CDR3 DNA: TGCAGCGTTGAAAATGACAGGGGCTCCTACGAGCAGTACTTC. Protein sequence: CSVENDRGSYEQYF.

The genes are TRBV28 and TRBJ2-5, with unresolved D. Germline assignment: CDR1 MDHEN and CDR2 SYDVKM. The CDR3 sequence is 14 residues long. V lost 5 bases and J lost 7, with 17 bases in between. The chain's CDR3 is CASSPDSRRGTQYF. CDR3 DNA: TGTGCCAGCAGTCCCGACTCGAGGAGAGGGACCCAGTACTTC.

V and J are TRBV25-1 and TRBJ2-7; D may correspond to TRBD1 or TRBD2 (6 bases each). Germline CDR1 and CDR2: MGHDK and SYGVNS. The CDR3 sequence is 15 residues long. Trimming pared 2 bases from V and 0 bases from J, leaving 11 bases between. In DNA form, the CDR3 reads TGTGCCAGCAGTGAACCGGGGGCCCCCTCCTACGAGCAGTACTTC. Encoded protein: CASSEPGAPSYEQYF.

The chain couples TRBV5-6 to TRBJ2-7; D is possibly TRBD1 (6 bases). CDR1 and CDR2 (germline): SGHDT, YYEEEE. This CDR3 is built from 13 residues. Trimming cost V 1 base and J 4 bases, with 9 bases left between them. The CDR3 protein is CASSLWGPYEQYV. CDR3 nucleotides: TGTGCCAGCAGCTTGTGGGGGCCTTACGAGCAGTACGTC.

The rearrangement links TRBV9 to TRBJ1-1; D possibly corresponds to TRBD1 (5 bases). Trimming removed 4 bases from V and 4 bases from J, with 11 bases in between. This CDR3 contains 13 residues. Germline V gene data show CDR1 as SGDLS and CDR2 as YYNGEE. The CDR3: CASSIAGGTEAFF. Here the CDR3 DNA reads TGTGCCAGCAGCATAGCCGGGGGCACTGAAGCTTTCTTT.

J is TRBJ2-1 and V is TRBV4-3, with 8 nucleotides matching TRBD2. V shed 4 bases, J shed 0 bases, and the junction held 8 bases outside the gene matches. The germline V gene encodes CDR1 LGHNA and CDR2 YSLEER. This CDR3 is built from 17 residues. CDR3 sequence (DNA): TGCGCCAGCAGCCGAAAGGCAGCGGGAGACTCCTACAATGAGCAGTTCTTC. It specifies CASSRKAAGDSYNEQFF.

This sequence joins TRBV6-2 or TRBV6-3 and TRBJ2-7, with D uncertain. Trimming took 1 base from V and 5 from J, leaving 3 bases between them. The germline V gene has CDR1 MNHEY and CDR2 SVGEGT. The CDR3 has 11 residues. Here the CDR3 reads CASSYWDEQYF. The CDR3 DNA follows: TGTGCCAGCAGTTACTGGGACGAGCAGTACTTC.

The rearrangement uses TRBV30 and TRBJ2-7; 9 nucleotides align to TRBD1. Germline CDR1 is GTSNPN and CDR2 is SVGIG (reference sequence). The CDR3 sequence is 15 residues long. Trimming cost V 3 bases and J 3 bases; bases outside gene matches: 9. The DNA of the CDR3 is TGTGCCTGGAGCCGAGGACAGGGGAGGTTCTACGAGCAGTACTTC. Translated, it gives CAWSRGQGRFYEQYF.

This chain links TRBV2 with TRBJ1-1, with D unclear. V was shortened by 4 bases and J by 0 bases, with 6 bases between the two germline ends. Germline V gene sequence: CDR1 SNHLY, CDR2 FYNNEI. The CDR3 is 13 amino acids. In DNA form, the CDR3 reads TGTGCCAGCAGTGTGACACTGAACACTGAAGCTTTCTTT. It specifies CASSVTLNTEAFF.